Below are 19 T cell receptor beta chains sequenced from a single sample in a study of T cells after yellow fever vaccination (dated by TCRdb to between 2018 and 2021). Receptors were amplified or captured by 5' RACE. The instrument was an Illumina HiSeq 2500. The public reads were run again by TCRdb, first through fastp at Q25 and then through MiXCR, and only productive beta chains were kept. Each CDR3 protein appears once, grouped with its most common genes and DNA. Here the sample has approximately 550,000 distinct CDR3 sequences; about 19% occur a single time. The top ten clonotypes cover about 13% of the sample. Taken with the paper, the label for treatment or condition translates to: live attenuated yellow fever vaccine strain. The sequenced sample was PBMCs, obtained 15 days after the yellow fever booster vaccination. Receptors originate from a man aged 25 to 40 who received the YFV17D yellow fever vaccine.

J is TRBJ2-7 and V is TRBV30; D is uncertain. Germline CDR1 reads GTSNPN; CDR2 reads SVGIG (reference sequence). Between the trimmed V and J ends, which lost 0 bases and 5 bases, there was a span of 14 bases. The CDR3 is made up of 14 amino acids. The CDR3 DNA is TGTGCCTGGAGTGTGATCATAGGGTCGAACGAGCAGTACTTC. The encoded protein is CAWSVIIGSNEQYF. Full variable domain (missing parts from reference TRBV30 and TRBJ2-7): SQTIHQWPATLVQPVGSPLSLECTVEGTSNPNLYWYRQAAGRGLQLLFYSVGIGQISSEVPQNLSASRPQDRQFILSSKKLLLSDSGFYLCAWSVIIGSNEQYFGPGTRLTVT.

The chain carries TRBV6-6 and TRBJ2-1, with TRBD2 identical over 8 bases. Germline CDR1 is MNHNY and CDR2 is SVGAGI (reference sequence). V shed 5 bases and J 14 bases; nucleotides not matched to a gene: 8. This CDR3 is built from 12 residues. The CDR3 is CASSSGGGREFF. CDR3 DNA sequence: TGTGCCAGCAGTAGCGGGGGTGGGAGGGAGTTCTTC.

The chain has TRBV6-5 and TRBJ2-7; weak D call: TRBD2 (6 bases). The V end was cut by 5 bases, the J end by 4 bases, with 21 bases between. The CDR3 totals 16 residues. Germline CDR1 and CDR2: MNHEY and SVGAGI. CDR3 residues: CASSNFKGTSFYEQYF. DNA for the CDR3: TGTGCCAGCAGTAACTTCAAAGGGACTTCCTTTTACGAGCAGTACTTC.

Details on this clonotype: The conserved final phenylalanine or tryptophan is absent from the CDR3, which likely points to a read error. The genes are TRBV6-1 and TRBJ2-7, with TRBD1 matching 10 bases. This CDR3 is 14 amino acids long. The V segment lost 8 bases and the J segment 4 bases; nucleotides outside the gene matches: 8. CDR1 and CDR2 from the germline V gene are MNHNS and SASEGT. The CDR3, as DNA: TGTGCCAGCGGCTATCTGGGACAGGGGTACGAGCAGTACTTG. Amino acids: CASGYLGQGYEQYL.

For the CDR3, the DNA is TGTGCCAGTAGTATAGGGGCGGGAACGGGGAATGAGCAGTTCTTC. Its protein is CASSIGAGTGNEQFF. The rearrangement joins TRBV19 to TRBJ2-1; a possible D gene is TRBD2 (6 bases). Germline V gene data show CDR1 as LNHDA and CDR2 as SQIVND (reference sequence). V lost 1 base, J lost 7 bases, and 14 bases lay in between. The CDR3 contains 15 residues.

The rearrangement joins TRBV12-3 or TRBV12-4 to TRBJ2-7; weak D call: TRBD2 (5 bases). The CDR3 extends over 12 amino acids. V lost 3 bases and J lost 7, with 10 bases in between. The CDR3 DNA reads TGTGCCAGCAGTTTCGAGACGGGAGAGCAGTACTTC. Translated, it gives CASSFETGEQYF.

This clonotype appeared once. This chain links TRBV29-1 with TRBJ2-5; D is possibly TRBD1 (5 bases). The length of the CDR3 is 13 residues. V dropped 2 bases and J dropped 0 bases, with 7 bases sitting between them. From germline, CDR1 is SQVTM and CDR2 ANQGSEA. CDR3 nucleotide sequence: TGCAGCGTTGAATTAGGGGACCAAGAGACCCAGTACTTC. Translating gives CSVELGDQETQYF.

V is TRBV30 and J is TRBJ2-1; the D call may be TRBD1 or TRBD2 (5 bases each). Germline assignment: CDR1 GTSNPN and CDR2 SVGIG (reference sequence). Trimming took off 4 bases at V and 3 bases at J, with 13 bases between the two ends. The CDR3 runs to 14 residues. CDR3 nucleotides: TGTGCCTGGAAACCGGGACGGAACTACAATGAGCAGTTCTTC. This encodes CAWKPGRNYNEQFF.

The chain joins TRBV9 to TRBJ2-7; no clear D gene. Trimming pared 2 bases from V and 5 bases from J, leaving 11 bases between. The germline CDR1 and CDR2 sequences are SGDLS and YYNGEE. This CDR3 has 13 residues. CDR3 protein: CASSVAPRDEQYF. CDR3 sequence (DNA): TGTGCCAGCAGCGTGGCTCCTCGGGACGAGCAGTACTTC.

The chain employs TRBV5-1 and TRBJ1-6; D is undetermined. The germline V and J ends were trimmed by 4 bases and 7 bases, with 15 bases remaining between them. The CDR3 runs 15 residues. CDR1 and CDR2 (germline): SGHRS, YFSETQ. This CDR3 is CASSSITDGNSPLHF. The DNA for the CDR3 is TGCGCCAGCAGCAGCATCACCGATGGCAATTCACCCCTCCACTTT.

There are a few counts of this clonotype. The chain is built from TRBV4-3 and TRBJ2-1; D gene ambiguous. The CDR3 has 17 residues. Germline-derived CDR1 and CDR2 are LGHNA and YSLEER. V was clipped by 1 base and J by 2 bases, with 15 bases between them. In nucleotides, the CDR3 is TGCGCCAGCAGCCAAGGGGTGGCCAGCCTAGCCTACAATGAGCAGTTCTTC. Its translation is CASSQGVASLAYNEQFF.

This clonotype was seen a handful of times. This chain uses TRBV6-5 with TRBJ2-1, with 7 bases fitting TRBD2. From germline, CDR1 is MNHEY and CDR2 SVGAGI. V was pared by 3 bases and J by 3 bases, with 11 bases of the junction left unmatched. The length of the CDR3 is 17 residues. CDR3 DNA: TGTGCCAGCAGTTATGGCCCGGCGGGAGTCTTCTACAATGAGCAGTTCTTC. Its translation: CASSYGPAGVFYNEQFF.

This clonotype has just a few counts. The chain carries TRBV20-1 and TRBJ2-3; 7 bases fit TRBD2. Trimming removed 1 base from V and 2 bases from J; junction bases left unmatched: 6. Germline CDR1 reads DFQATT; CDR2 reads SNEGSKA (reference sequence). The CDR3 totals 15 residues. CDR3 in amino acids: CSARVLAENTDTQYF. The CDR3 DNA is TGCAGTGCTAGAGTGCTAGCGGAAAACACAGATACGCAGTATTTT.

The rearrangement uses TRBV7-2 and TRBJ2-5, with D hard to call. The CDR3 is made up of 14 amino acids. Looked up from germline, CDR1 is SGHTA and CDR2 is FQGNSA. V was shortened by 8 bases and J by 2 bases, with 15 bases between the two germline ends. The CDR3 DNA sequence: TGTGCCAGCGTTGAAACGGTATATCAAGAGACCCAGTACTTC. Translated: CASVETVYQETQYF.

The chain recombines TRBV5-1 with TRBJ2-5, with TRBD1 as a possible D gene (6 bases). V was cut by 4 bases and J by 3 bases, with 13 bases left in between. The germline gives CDR1 SGHRS, CDR2 YFSETQ. The CDR3 consists of 14 residues. CDR3 in DNA: TGCGCCAGCAGCCACCGGGACAAAAAAGAGACCCAGTACTTC. Translated: CASSHRDKKETQYF.

This clonotype occurred many times. V and J are TRBV14 and TRBJ2-7; tentative D call: TRBD1 (6 bases). Germline V gives CDR1 SGHDN, CDR2 FVKESK. This CDR3 region has 12 residues. V was pared by 4 bases and J by 2 bases, with 6 bases between. CDR3 sequence (DNA): TGTGCCAGCAGCCGGGGGCCCTACGAGCAGTACTTC. This codes for CASSRGPYEQYF.

This clonotype has just a few counts. V gene TRBV3-1 combines with J gene TRBJ2-7; 7 nucleotides line up with TRBD2. This CDR3 has 14 amino acids. V shed 2 bases and J 7 bases; nucleotides not matched to a gene: 8. Per germline, CDR1 LGHDT and CDR2 YNNKEL (reference sequence). The CDR3 DNA follows: TGTGCCAGCAGCCAATTGGCGGGAGAAAGTGAGCAGTACTTC. Its protein is CASSQLAGESEQYF.

The sample holds a few counts of this clonotype. V and J are TRBV20-1 and TRBJ2-5; 8 bases agree with TRBD1. The CDR3 is made up of 12 amino acids. The V gene's germline CDR1 is DFQATT and CDR2 SNEGSKA (reference sequence). V shed 8 bases and J 2 bases; nucleotides not matched to a gene: 4. The CDR3 DNA reads TGCAGTCTGGACAGGGATCAAGAGACCCAGTACTTC. Residues: CSLDRDQETQYF.

For this clonotype: Relative to the germline gene, one junction end is altered; a read error may explain this. The rearrangement uses TRBV20-1 and TRBJ2-2; D is ambiguous. The CDR3 length is 16 residues. Germline V gene lookup returns CDR1 DFQATT and CDR2 SNEGSKA (reference sequence). CDR3 nucleotide sequence: TGCTGTGCTAAGGGATCGGAGACGGTATCAACCGGGGAGCTGTTTTTT. This sequence encodes CCAKGSETVSTGELFF.